The rows below give T cell receptor beta chains drawn from one sample of a study of cytomegalovirus exposure and HLA in healthy donors. The repertoire was sequenced with immunoSEQ multiplex PCR; TCRdb's copy has only in-frame clones and lacks some. The sample has some 190,000 clones, more than 75% seen once. The source material was PBMCs. Receptors originate from a man aged 30-40 years in good health and CMV-seronegative. CDR3s include the opening cysteine and the closing phenylalanine or tryptophan. The order of the fields is clone size, J gene, D gene, V gene, CDR3 protein, CDR3 DNA. D genes are given only for firm matches. The size field is filled for only some rows; it gives once, few, many or a size class.

once	TRBJ1-4	TRBD1	TRBV28	CASRFSGQALATNEKLFF	TGTGCCAGCAGGTTCTCAGGACAGGCTCTCGCAACTAATGAAAAACTGTTTTTT
NA	TRBJ1-4	NA	TRBV15	CAASRLGASNEKLFF	TGTGCCGCCAGCAGACTAGGGGCGTCTAATGAAAAACTGTTTTTT
NA	TRBJ2-7	NA	TRBV5-4	CASSIPGSYEQYF	TGTGCCAGCAGCATCCCGGGGTCCTACGAGCAGTACTTC
once	TRBJ1-2	NA	TRBV2	CASRPTGLDGYTF	TGTGCCAGCAGGCCGACAGGCTTGGATGGCTACACCTTC
NA	TRBJ2-5	NA	TRBV4-1	CASSQEGLQETQYF	TGCGCCAGCAGCCAAGAGGGCCTCCAAGAGACCCAGTACTTC
NA	TRBJ1-1	NA	TRBV5-1	CASSLSGRGMNTEAFF	TGCGCCAGCAGCTTGAGCGGGAGGGGGATGAACACTGAAGCTTTCTTT
few	TRBJ1-5	NA	TRBV2	CASSSDAGFQPQHF	TGTGCCAGCAGTTCTGACGCCGGGTTTCAGCCCCAGCATTTT
NA	TRBJ2-7	TRBD1	TRBV18	CASSTGTGGAQYF	TGTGCCAGCTCGACCGGGACAGGGGGCGCGCAGTACTTC
NA	TRBJ1-1	TRBD1	TRBV28	CASNTGVDTEAFF	TGTGCCAGCAATACAGGGGTGGACACTGAAGCTTTCTTT
NA	TRBJ2-7	NA	TRBV28	CASSFLTAQQRYEQYF	TGTGCCAGCAGTTTTCTGACAGCACAGCAACGGTACGAGCAGTACTTC
once	TRBJ2-5	NA	TRBV6-5	CASSYTSSGETQYF	TGTGCCAGCAGTTACACTTCCTCGGGAGAGACCCAGTACTTC
NA	TRBJ2-7	TRBD2	TRBV7-2	CASSLDLISGVAYEQYF	TGTGCCAGCAGCCTCGACCTCATTAGCGGGGTCGCCTACGAGCAGTACTTC
NA	TRBJ1-2	NA	TRBV10-3	CAITEGVMGGYTF	TGTGCCATCACCGAGGGTGTTATGGGTGGCTACACCTTC
NA	TRBJ2-3	TRBD1	TRBV18	CASSPPGQGTGTQYF	TGTGCCAGCTCACCACCTGGACAGGGGACGGGTACGCAGTATTTT
NA	TRBJ2-1	TRBD2	TRBV12-5	CASGLSSGGNNEQFF	TGTGCTAGTGGTTTGTCTAGCGGGGGTAACAATGAGCAGTTCTTC
few	TRBJ2-5	NA	TRBV15	CATSRAVKETQYF	TGTGCCACCAGCAGAGCTGTTAAAGAGACCCAGTACTTC
NA	TRBJ2-1	NA	TRBV7-9	CASSFSEAYNEQFF	TGTGCCAGCAGCTTTAGCGAGGCTTACAATGAGCAGTTCTTC
once	TRBJ1-3	NA	TRBV6-6	CASSYLGQRSGNTIYF	TGTGCCAGCAGTTACCTTGGACAGCGATCTGGAAACACCATATATTTT
NA	TRBJ1-4	TRBD1	TRBV5-4	CASSRDRSNEKLFF	TGTGCCAGCAGCCGGGACAGGAGTAATGAAAAACTGTTTTTT
NA	TRBJ1-5	NA	TRBV7-9	CASSLEGWEGQPQHF	TGTGCCAGCAGCTTAGAGGGCTGGGAGGGTCAGCCCCAGCATTTT
NA	TRBJ2-1	NA	TRBV7-9	CASSPAGYRGYNEQFF	TGTGCCAGCAGTCCAGCAGGGTATAGGGGCTACAATGAGCAGTTCTTC
NA	TRBJ1-5	NA	TRBV6-5	CASSYSGTRPGEPQHF	TGTGCCAGCAGTTACTCGGGGACAAGGCCGGGTGAGCCCCAGCATTTT
NA	TRBJ2-7	NA	TRBV7-2	CASSSQGQVGFYEQYF	TGTGCCAGCAGCTCCCAGGGCCAAGTGGGTTTTTACGAGCAGTACTTC
NA	TRBJ2-5	NA	TRBV4-1	CASGNRAGTQYF	TGCGCCAGCGGAAACAGGGCTGGGACCCAGTACTTC
NA	TRBJ2-7	NA	TRBV19	CASSIVGQGNYEQYF	TGTGCCAGTAGTATAGTCGGGCAGGGGAATTACGAGCAGTACTTC
NA	TRBJ2-3	TRBD2	TRBV5-8	CASSLVLAETDTQYF	TGTGCCAGCAGCTTGGTCCTAGCGGAAACAGATACGCAGTATTTT
NA	TRBJ2-1	TRBD2	TRBV7-9	CASRPTSGRLGGPYNEQFF	TGTGCCAGCAGACCGACTAGCGGGAGATTGGGCGGCCCCTACAATGAGCAGTTCTTC
NA	TRBJ1-2	NA	TRBV7-2	CASSLEAGDGYTF	TGTGCCAGCAGCTTAGAGGCAGGGGATGGCTACACCTTC
NA	TRBJ2-4	NA	TRBV15	CATSRPAVPRAKNIQYF	TGTGCCACCAGCAGGCCCGCGGTCCCCCGAGCCAAAAACATTCAGTACTTC
NA	TRBJ2-3	TRBD2	TRBV29-1	CSAESGGAVDTQYF	TGCAGCGCAGAAAGCGGGGGGGCTGTTGATACGCAGTATTTT
NA	TRBJ2-5	NA	TRBV7-8	CASSGRAVETQYF	TGTGCCAGCAGCGGCCGTGCCGTGGAGACCCAGTACTTC
few	TRBJ2-7	NA	TRBV7-9	CASSPRQDYSYEQYF	TGTGCCAGCAGCCCCAGACAGGATTACTCCTACGAGCAGTACTTC
NA	TRBJ2-5	NA	TRBV28	CATLPGLPRETQYF	TGTGCCACCCTCCCTGGACTCCCGAGAGAGACCCAGTACTTC
few	TRBJ1-3	TRBD1	TRBV2	CASKGTAGNTIYF	TGTGCCAGCAAAGGGACAGCCGGAAACACCATATATTTT
NA	TRBJ2-1	NA	TRBV27	CASSFAGQDYNEQFF	TGTGCCAGCAGTTTTGCTGGGCAGGACTACAATGAGCAGTTCTTC
NA	TRBJ2-7	NA	TRBV28	CASSLYADRSYEQYF	TGTGCCAGCAGTTTATACGCCGACAGATCCTACGAGCAGTACTTC
NA	TRBJ2-7	NA	TRBV7-9	CASSPTNGARTYEQYF	TGTGCCAGCAGCCCGACCAATGGGGCCAGGACCTACGAGCAGTACTTC
NA	TRBJ2-7	TRBD2	TRBV6-1	CASLTGLAKYEQYF	TGTGCCAGCCTCACCGGACTAGCTAAGTACGAGCAGTACTTC
NA	TRBJ1-1	NA	TRBV5-6	CASSLWGASNTEAFF	TGTGCCAGCAGCCTCTGGGGAGCGTCTAACACTGAAGCTTTCTTT
NA	TRBJ1-1	NA	TRBV6-1	CASRTQGNTEAFF	TGTGCCAGCAGGACACAGGGGAACACTGAAGCTTTCTTT
NA	TRBJ2-1	TRBD2	TRBV27	CASTGAYIAGDSYNEQFF	TGTGCCAGCACGGGGGCCTATATAGCGGGAGACTCCTACAATGAGCAGTTCTTC
NA	TRBJ2-6	TRBD1	TRBV18	CASSPQGQTGYISGANVLTF	TGTGCCAGCTCACCACAGGGACAGACCGGCTACATCTCTGGGGCCAACGTCCTGACTTTC
NA	TRBJ2-7	NA	TRBV7-9	CASSNEPRQSYEQYF	TGTGCCAGCAGCAACGAACCCCGACAAAGCTACGAGCAGTACTTC
NA	TRBJ1-1	NA	TRBV7-9	CASSLEVGGNTEAFF	TGTGCCAGCAGCTTAGAGGTCGGCGGAAACACTGAAGCTTTCTTT
NA	TRBJ2-7	TRBD1	TRBV9	CASSDPGQGYEQYF	TGTGCCAGCAGCGACCCGGGACAGGGCTACGAGCAGTACTTC
NA	TRBJ2-5	NA	TRBV4-1	CASSQVFRETQYF	TGCGCCAGCAGCCAAGTGTTTCGGGAGACCCAGTACTTC
NA	TRBJ1-4	NA	TRBV7-2	CASSLGPGLTNEKLFF	TGTGCCAGCAGCTTAGGCCCGGGACTCACTAATGAAAAACTGTTTTTT
NA	TRBJ2-2	TRBD1	TRBV5-1	CASSLAPRVGGPGELFF	TGCGCCAGCAGCTTGGCCCCCAGGGTAGGGGGCCCCGGGGAGCTGTTTTTT
NA	TRBJ1-2	NA	TRBV18	CASSADINYGYTF	TGTGCCAGCTCAGCAGATATTAACTATGGCTACACCTTC
NA	TRBJ2-1	TRBD2	TRBV19	CATKAGTSGFSRGNEQFF	TGTGCCACCAAAGCCGGGACTAGCGGGTTCTCTAGGGGCAATGAGCAGTTCTTC